This entry lists 32 T cell receptor beta chains sequenced from one sample in a study of T cells in localized non-small cell lung cancer. Clones were read by immunoSEQ multiplex PCR, and TCRdb kept only the in-frame ones, dropping some. The sample records about 130,000 clones, around 90% being singletons. Sequences were derived from peripheral blood, sampled before any cancer treatment. The origin of the receptors is an older female donor with stage I lung adenocarcinoma.

V gene TRBV6-4 combines with J gene TRBJ1-4, with 8 bases fitting TRBD1. CDR3 length: 16 amino acids. Unmatched junction bases numbered 13, after V lost 8 bases and J lost 5 bases. From germline, CDR1 is MRHNA and CDR2 SNTAGT. CDR3 in amino acids: CASSPGGQGGNEKLFF. The CDR3 nucleotides read TGTGCCAGCTCCCCAGGCGGACAGGGAGGGAATGAAAAACTGTTTTTT.

In its sample, this clone was seen a few times. The chain has TRBV28 and TRBJ2-7; no definite D call. CDR1 is MDHEN and CDR2 is SYDVKM in the germline V gene. The CDR3 sequence is 14 residues long. The germline V and J ends were trimmed by 2 bases and 2 bases, with 10 bases remaining between them. The CDR3 nucleotides are TGTGCCAGCAGTTTAGTGTCTCCACCCTACGAGCAGTACTTC. It specifies CASSLVSPPYEQYF.

The chain uses TRBV28 and TRBJ2-2; D unresolved. Germline CDR1 reads MDHEN; CDR2 reads SYDVKM. CDR3 length: 10 amino acids. V dropped 10 bases and J dropped 8 bases, with 8 bases sitting between them. For the CDR3, the DNA is TGTGCCACTAAACGGGGGGAGCTGTTTTTT. This translates into CATKRGELFF.

A few counts support this clone. This sequence joins TRBV28 and TRBJ1-1; D is undetermined. V shed 3 bases and J shed 5 bases, with 7 bases lying between them. The CDR3 runs 12 residues. Germline values: CDR1 MDHEN, CDR2 SYDVKM. The CDR3 loop is CASSFPRTEAFF. The CDR3 region has the DNA TGTGCCAGCAGTTTTCCACGGACTGAAGCTTTCTTT.

This sequence joins TRBV30 and TRBJ1-4, with TRBD1 identical over 10 bases. CDR3 length: 14 amino acids. Germline-derived CDR1 and CDR2 are GTSNPN and SVGIG (reference sequence). V was pared by 4 bases and J by 8 bases, with 7 bases of the junction left unmatched. The CDR3 DNA follows: TGTGCCTGGAACCCGACAGGGGGCGCGGAAAAACTGTTTTTT. It translates to CAWNPTGGAEKLFF.

The V gene is TRBV7-9, the J gene TRBJ2-5; the D call may be TRBD1 or TRBD2 (5 bases each). The V gene lost 1 base and the J gene lost 2 bases, with 14 bases spanning the gap. CDR1 and CDR2 from the germline V gene are SEHNR and FQNEAQ (reference sequence). The CDR3 spans 16 residues. CDR3 amino acids: CASSLGGAVLQETQYF. The CDR3 coding sequence is TGTGCCAGCAGCTTAGGAGGGGCCGTCCTACAAGAGACCCAGTACTTC.

This chain joins TRBV28 and TRBJ2-7; maybe TRBD1 (5 bases). Between the trimmed V and J ends, which lost 5 bases and 3 bases, there was a span of 8 bases. CDR1 is MDHEN, CDR2 SYDVKM, per germline. This CDR3 comprises 12 residues. CDR3 residues: CASSRTLYEQYF. The CDR3 region has the DNA TGTGCCAGCAGTAGGACACTCTACGAGCAGTACTTC.

The chain carries TRBV7-8 and TRBJ2-7; 9 positions match TRBD2. Germline-derived CDR1 and CDR2 are SGHVS and FQNEAQ. CDR3 length equals 14 residues. With 5 bases clipped from V and 0 bases from J, the junction kept 2 bases outside the gene matches. The CDR3 region has the DNA TGTGCCAGCAGCGGCGGGGGGGGCTCCTACGAGCAGTACTTC. This gives the protein CASSGGGGSYEQYF.

The chain has TRBV27 and TRBJ2-1; D gene uncertain. The germline gives CDR1 MNHEY, CDR2 SMNVEV (reference sequence). Deletions cut 7 bases from V and 8 bases from J, with 12 bases between. This CDR3 region has 12 residues. In DNA form, the CDR3 reads TGTGCCAGCAACCTGTATGGGGATGAGCAGTTCTTC. Translated, it gives CASNLYGDEQFF.

V and J are TRBV28 and TRBJ1-4; D remains ambiguous. V was shortened by 6 bases and J by 8 bases, with 16 bases between the two germline ends. The CDR3 loop spans 14 amino acids. Germline CDR1 MDHEN, CDR2 SYDVKM. CDR3 amino acids: CASSPDRVDEKLFF. The CDR3 DNA is TGTGCCAGCAGCCCTGACCGCGTCGACGAAAAACTGTTTTTT.

This chain links TRBV15 with TRBJ2-5; D is unclear. Germline V gene sequence: CDR1 LNHNV, CDR2 YYDKDF (reference sequence). The CDR3 covers 13 residues. V was trimmed by 3 bases and J by 4 bases, leaving 9 bases between them. The CDR3 loop reads CATSRALSETQYF. As DNA, the CDR3 is TGTGCCACCAGCAGGGCATTATCAGAGACCCAGTACTTC.

The V call is TRBV2, the J call TRBJ1-2; 8 bases match TRBD1. The CDR3 covers 14 residues. Germline CDR1 and CDR2: SNHLY and FYNNEI. V lost 6 bases and J lost 3; bases outside the gene matches: 6. The CDR3 spells CASRAGGADYGYTF. The CDR3 DNA is TGTGCCAGCAGAGCAGGGGGCGCAGACTATGGCTACACCTTC.

The gene calls are TRBV15 and TRBJ2-1; 7 nucleotides match TRBD2. The V gene end was trimmed by 0 bases and the J gene end by 5 bases; junction bases not matched to a gene: 7. The CDR3 is 16 residues long. Germline V CDR1 and CDR2: LNHNV, YYDKDF (reference sequence). The CDR3 is CATSRDRSSGDNEQFF. DNA of the CDR3: TGTGCCACCAGCAGAGATCGTTCTAGCGGAGACAATGAGCAGTTCTTC.

This clone was seen a single time. V is TRBV4-1 and J is TRBJ1-5; TRBD1 agrees at 8 bases. CDR3 length: 17 amino acids. The V and J ends lost 3 bases and 5 bases, in that order; junction bases with no gene match: 12. Germline V gene sequence: CDR1 MGHRA, CDR2 YSYEKL. The CDR3 nucleotides are TGCGCCAGCAGCCAGGACGACAGGGGAGGGCCCGATCAGCCCCAGCATTTT. This gives the protein CASSQDDRGGPDQPQHF.

The rearrangement links TRBV7-3 to TRBJ2-5; no clear D. The germline CDR1 and CDR2 sequences are SGHTA and FQGTGA. Trimming left V 5 bases short and J 0 bases short, with 7 bases between. This CDR3 has 13 residues. CDR3 loop: CASSLGDQETQYF. CDR3 coding DNA: TGTGCCAGCAGCCTTGGGGACCAAGAGACCCAGTACTTC.

The genes are TRBV7-3 and TRBJ2-7, with 8 bases lining up with TRBD1. The CDR3 sequence is 14 residues long. Trimming removed 5 bases from V and 3 bases from J; junction bases left unmatched: 6. Germline V CDR1 and CDR2: SGHTA, FQGTGA. CDR3 sequence (DNA): TGTGCCAGCAGCCTCTCAGGGGGCGGCTACGAGCAGTACTTC. It specifies CASSLSGGGYEQYF. The whole variable domain, remainder taken from reference TRBV7-3 and TRBJ2-7, is GAGVSQTPSNKVTEKGKYVELRCDPISGHTALYWYRQSLGQGPEFLIYFQGTGAADDSGLPNDRFFAVRPEGSVSTLKIQRTERGDSAVYLCASSLSGGGYEQYFGPGTRLTVT.

In DNA form, the CDR3 reads TGCGCCAGCAGCTTGGAGGGTCCGGGGCAAGAGACCCAGTACTTC. It specifies CASSLEGPGQETQYF. The chain couples TRBV5-1 to TRBJ2-5; tentatively, D is TRBD2 (5 bases). The V and J ends lost 0 bases and 2 bases respectively, with 11 bases between them. CDR3 length equals 15 residues. The germline V gene encodes CDR1 SGHRS and CDR2 YFSETQ.

This chain connects TRBV4-1 to TRBJ1-5; D gene uncertain. Germline assignment: CDR1 MGHRA and CDR2 YSYEKL. V was cut by 1 base and J by 5 bases, with 9 bases left in between. The CDR3 totals 14 residues. The CDR3 nucleotides are TGCGCCAGCAGCCAAGGGGTGGTGGATCAGCCCCAGCATTTT. Translating it yields CASSQGVVDQPQHF.

The chain has TRBV28 and TRBJ2-5; D unclear. The germline V and J ends were trimmed by 6 bases and 5 bases, with 7 bases remaining between them. The CDR3 spans 11 residues. The germline V gene has CDR1 MDHEN and CDR2 SYDVKM. The CDR3 region has the DNA TGTGCCAGCAGCTTTGGGGAGACCCAGTACTTC. It encodes CASSFGETQYF.

The genes are TRBV5-6 and TRBJ2-5, with D perhaps assigned TRBD1 or TRBD2 (7 bases each). There are 15 residues in the CDR3. V lost 3 bases and J 2 bases, leaving 14 bases between the germline ends. Germline CDR1 and CDR2: SGHDT and YYEEEE. Written as DNA, the CDR3 is TGTGCCAGCAGCTCAAGCGGGACAGTACAAGAGACCCAGTACTTC. The encoded protein is CASSSSGTVQETQYF.

The chain uses TRBV9 and TRBJ2-5; either TRBD1 or TRBD2 may fit D (5 bases each). V shed 4 bases and J shed 2 bases, with 12 bases lying between them. Germline V gene lookup returns CDR1 SGDLS and CDR2 YYNGEE. This CDR3 region has 14 residues. Here the CDR3 reads CASSPWDQQETQYF. The CDR3 nucleotides are TGTGCCAGCAGCCCATGGGACCAACAAGAGACCCAGTACTTC.

The chain carries TRBV27 and TRBJ2-3; TRBD2 might be the D (6 bases). CDR1 is MNHEY, CDR2 SMNVEV, per germline (reference sequence). The CDR3 is 13 amino acids. With 6 bases removed from V and 2 bases from J, the gap between germline ends came to 9 bases. CDR3 loop: CASRPSDTDTQYF. In nucleotides, the CDR3 is TGTGCCAGCAGGCCTAGCGACACAGATACGCAGTATTTT.

This clone was recorded only once. The chain employs TRBV18 and TRBJ2-6, with D possibly being TRBD1 (6 bases). Between the trimmed V and J ends, which lost 6 bases and 4 bases, there was a span of 16 bases. The germline CDR1 and CDR2 sequences are KGHSH and LQKENI. The CDR3 sequence is 16 residues long. The CDR3 nucleotides are TGTGCCAGCTCTTCGCGAACAGGGCACGGGGCCAACGTCCTGACTTTC. Its translation: CASSSRTGHGANVLTF.

The V and J genes are TRBV18 and TRBJ2-1; TRBD1 aligns across 8 bases. This CDR3 has 17 amino acids. Per germline, CDR1 KGHSH and CDR2 LQKENI. The trim removed 3 bases at V and 5 bases at J, leaving 12 bases unmatched. This CDR3 reads CASSPPPRRDRHNEQFF. In DNA form, the CDR3 reads TGTGCCAGCTCACCCCCACCCAGAAGGGACAGGCACAATGAGCAGTTCTTC.

The chain has TRBV6-1 and TRBJ2-3, with a weak D call TRBD2 (5 bases). Per germline, CDR1 MNHNS and CDR2 SASEGT. The CDR3 sequence is 15 residues long. V was clipped by 6 bases and J by 3 bases, with 16 bases between them. In nucleotides, the CDR3 is TGTGCCAGCAGCCCGACTATGAGTCCTACAGATACGCAGTATTTT. Translation: CASSPTMSPTDTQYF.

V is TRBV15 and J is TRBJ1-2; tentative D call: TRBD1 (5 bases). The CDR3 is made up of 14 amino acids. V was trimmed by 3 bases and J by 7 bases, leaving 15 bases between them. CDR1 and CDR2 (germline): LNHNV, YYDKDF (reference sequence). CDR3 loop: CATSSPGGKRGYTF. The CDR3 region has the DNA TGTGCCACCAGCAGTCCCGGGGGGAAGCGTGGCTACACCTTC.

The chain carries TRBV28 and TRBJ2-2; D not certain. The CDR3 runs to 13 residues. CDR1 MDHEN and CDR2 SYDVKM come from the germline V gene. V was shortened by 5 bases and J by 2 bases, with 6 bases between the two germline ends. DNA for the CDR3: TGTGCCAGCAGTGTCCATAACACCGGGGAGCTGTTTTTT. Residues: CASSVHNTGELFF.

This clone was counted a few times. The chain uses TRBV9 and TRBJ1-2; D not certain. This CDR3 has 16 amino acids. Trimming took off 1 base at V and 2 bases at J, with 15 bases between the two ends. Per germline, CDR1 SGDLS and CDR2 YYNGEE. CDR3 amino acids: CASSVTPTSRNYGYTF. CDR3 nucleotides: TGTGCCAGCAGCGTAACCCCGACTTCGAGGAACTATGGCTACACCTTC.

This chain uses TRBV29-1 with TRBJ1-1; D is unresolved. Germline lookup yields CDR1 SQVTM and CDR2 ANQGSEA. CDR3 size: 11 residues. With 7 bases removed from V and 2 bases from J, the gap between germline ends came to 8 bases. In DNA, the CDR3 is TGCAGCGGACCAGTTAACACTGAAGCTTTCTTT. It specifies CSGPVNTEAFF. Looking up the rest from reference TRBV29-1 and TRBJ1-1 gives the full variable domain: SAVISQKPSRDICQRGTSLTIQCQVDSQVTMMFWYRQQPGQSLTLIATANQGSEATYESGFVIDKFPISRPNLTFSTLTVSNMSPEDSSIYLCSGPVNTEAFFGQGTRLTVV.

The CDR3 nucleotides read TGCGCCAGCAGCTTAGCGGGGGCCAGTGAGACCCAGTACTTC. This sequence encodes CASSLAGASETQYF. The chain recombines TRBV5-1 with TRBJ2-5; TRBD2 matches at 8 bases. The junction had 5 bases not matched to a gene; V was cut back by 2 bases and J by 5 bases. Per germline, CDR1 SGHRS and CDR2 YFSETQ. The CDR3 is 14 amino acids.

The chain employs TRBV5-1 and TRBJ2-1, with 11 positions matching TRBD2. The CDR3 is 16 residues long. After removal of 4 bases from V and 2 bases from J, the junction contained 5 bases not matched to a gene. Germline assignment: CDR1 SGHRS and CDR2 YFSETQ. The CDR3 nucleotides read TGCGCCAGCAGCCCCGGGACTAGCGGAGCCTACAATGAGCAGTTCTTC. Protein product: CASSPGTSGAYNEQFF.

CDR3: CASSFDGFGYTF. CDR3 in DNA: TGTGCCAGCAGCTTCGATGGGTTCGGCTACACCTTC. V and J are TRBV7-2 and TRBJ1-2; no firm D call. V lost 3 bases and J 8 bases, leaving 10 bases between the germline ends. The CDR3 is 12 amino acids. The V gene's germline CDR1 is SGHTA and CDR2 FQGNSA.